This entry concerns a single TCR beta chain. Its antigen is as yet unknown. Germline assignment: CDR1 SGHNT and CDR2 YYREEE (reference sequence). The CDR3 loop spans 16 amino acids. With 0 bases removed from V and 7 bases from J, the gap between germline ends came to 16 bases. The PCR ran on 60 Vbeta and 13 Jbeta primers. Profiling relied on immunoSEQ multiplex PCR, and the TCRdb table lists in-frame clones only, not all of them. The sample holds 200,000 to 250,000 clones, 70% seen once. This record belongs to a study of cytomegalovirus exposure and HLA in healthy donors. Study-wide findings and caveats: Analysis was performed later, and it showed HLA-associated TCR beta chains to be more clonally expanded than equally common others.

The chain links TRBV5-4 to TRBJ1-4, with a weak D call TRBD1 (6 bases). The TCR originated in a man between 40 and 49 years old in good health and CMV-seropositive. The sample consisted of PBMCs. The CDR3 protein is CASSLDGGAKGEKLFF. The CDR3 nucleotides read TGTGCCAGCAGCTTGGATGGGGGGGCAAAGGGTGAAAAACTGTTTTTT.